Here is one TCR beta chain with its context. Antigen specificity is unknown. These data are taken from a study of cytomegalovirus exposure and HLA in healthy donors. Findings and limits, study-wide: Differences between HLA loci emerged in a later analysis of TCR association rates, with DRB1 most and HLA-C fewest. A previous analysis found most TCR beta V segments productive roughly 87% or roughly 30% of the time.

Healthy bone marrow donors made up the donor group. The PCR employed 60 Vbeta primers together with 13 Jbeta primers. Authors' data handling: Unique TCR beta chains numbered approximately 80 million in a later analysis, with some 9.9 million shared. TCRdb's table, derived via immunoSEQ multiplex PCR, lists solely in-frame clones and lacks some. V, J and clone size were drawn from that table, and D and trimming were deduced from the DNA. The top ten hold under 13% of the sample, which has 100,000 to 150,000 clones, roughly three quarters seen once. With V trimmed by 0 bases and J by 7 bases, 12 bases remained unmatched. Germline V gene sequence: CDR1 SGHRS, CDR2 YFSETQ. This CDR3 contains 17 residues.

The V call is TRBV5-1, the J call TRBJ2-1; TRBD2 aligns across 8 bases. The clonotype was recovered from a man aged 25-45 years in good health and CMV-seropositive. Sequencing was performed on PBMCs. CDR3: CASSLALSGSPGNEQFF. The CDR3 DNA is TGCGCCAGCAGCTTGGCGCTCAGCGGGAGTCCGGGGAATGAGCAGTTCTTC.